Sequencing of this T cell receptor (beta chain) was carried out in a study of blood T cell repertoires in COVID-19. Study information: COVID-19 samples from acute and convalescent phases originated in the United States, Italy and Spain.

Study processing details: It was from reference gene primer amplification that nucleated cell counts were estimated. Clones were sequenced by immunoSEQ multiplex PCR, and TCRdb holds only the in-frame ones, with some missing. V and J calls and clone size are those listed in that table; D and trimming were worked out from the DNA. Of around 60,000 clones in the sample, 75% to 85% were seen once. Enrolled during active infection, Seattle patients were then followed longitudinally. There are many counts of this clone. The sequence was collected from a man aged 50 or older with COVID-19, enrolled during active disease. The sequenced sample consisted of peripheral blood.

This CDR3 is CASSDNPGPNSPLHF. CDR3 nucleotides: TGTGCCAGCAGTGACAACCCAGGCCCTAATTCACCCCTCCACTTT. V is TRBV6-1 and J is TRBJ1-6; no definite D call. From germline, CDR1 is MNHNS and CDR2 SASEGT. The V and J ends lost 3 bases and 6 bases respectively, with 12 bases between them. CDR3 length: 15 amino acids.